This entry describes one T cell receptor (beta chain). Its antigen remains unknown. The data were produced by immunoSEQ multiplex PCR, yet TCRdb's version contains in-frame clones alone and is incomplete. This sample has about 120,000 clones, with 70% to 90% found just once. This record belongs to a study of T cell responses to AZD1222 COVID-19 vaccine. Study conclusions and caveats: Nearly half of the spike-specific TCRs reportedly recognize variant regions that carry no mutations. AZD1222 recipients seropositive at baseline numbered only six or seven.

The V gene's germline CDR1 is ENHRY and CDR2 SYGVKD. CDR3 size: 14 residues. Trimming cost V 6 bases and J 0 bases, with 9 bases left between them. The sample in question was peripheral blood, obtained on day 0 of AZD1222 vaccination. This clonotype was obtained from an adult in good health. J is TRBJ1-5 and V is TRBV10-3; D is perhaps TRBD1 (6 bases). CDR3 sequence reads: CAIRDSHSNQPQHF. CDR3 DNA sequence: TGTGCCATCAGGGACAGTCATAGCAATCAGCCCCAGCATTTT.